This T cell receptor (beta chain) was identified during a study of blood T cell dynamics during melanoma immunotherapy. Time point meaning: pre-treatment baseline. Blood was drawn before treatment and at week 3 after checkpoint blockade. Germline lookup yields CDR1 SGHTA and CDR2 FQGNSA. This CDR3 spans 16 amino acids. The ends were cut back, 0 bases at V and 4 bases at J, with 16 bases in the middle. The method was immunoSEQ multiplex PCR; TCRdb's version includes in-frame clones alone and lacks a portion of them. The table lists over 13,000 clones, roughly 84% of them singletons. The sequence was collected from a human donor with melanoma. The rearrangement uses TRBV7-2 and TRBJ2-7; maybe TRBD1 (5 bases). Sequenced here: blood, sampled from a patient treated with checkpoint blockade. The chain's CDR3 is CASSLAGALKGYEQYF. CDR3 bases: TGTGCCAGCAGCTTAGCTGGGGCTCTCAAAGGGTACGAGCAGTACTTC. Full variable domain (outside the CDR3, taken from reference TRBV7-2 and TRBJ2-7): GAGVSQSPSNKVTEKGKDVELRCDPISGHTALYWYRQSLGQGLEFLIYFQGNSAPDKSGLPSDRFSAERTGGSVSTLTIQRTQQEDSAVYLCASSLAGALKGYEQYFGPGTRLTVT.